This TCR beta chain was found in a study of T cell responses to AZD1222 COVID-19 vaccine. Study outcomes and limitations: Repertoire sampling happened only post peak T cell response.

This table comes from immunoSEQ multiplex PCR, and its TCRdb copy is limited to in-frame clones, with some not included. The table lists roughly 76,000 clones, 70% to 90% of them singletons. The table lists this clone with a count of one. Its antigen is unknown. The receptor was isolated from an adult in good health. Sequenced here: peripheral blood, sampled on day 0 of AZD1222 vaccination.

CDR3 sequence reads: CASSTRRDDTQYF. The DNA of the CDR3 is TGTGCCAGTAGTACGCGCAGAGATGATACGCAGTATTTT. The V call is TRBV19, the J call TRBJ2-3, with unresolved D. The CDR3 sequence is 13 residues long. CDR1 is LNHDA and CDR2 is SQIVND in the germline V gene (reference sequence). The V end lost 4 bases, the J end lost 6 bases, and 11 bases lay between the germline ends.